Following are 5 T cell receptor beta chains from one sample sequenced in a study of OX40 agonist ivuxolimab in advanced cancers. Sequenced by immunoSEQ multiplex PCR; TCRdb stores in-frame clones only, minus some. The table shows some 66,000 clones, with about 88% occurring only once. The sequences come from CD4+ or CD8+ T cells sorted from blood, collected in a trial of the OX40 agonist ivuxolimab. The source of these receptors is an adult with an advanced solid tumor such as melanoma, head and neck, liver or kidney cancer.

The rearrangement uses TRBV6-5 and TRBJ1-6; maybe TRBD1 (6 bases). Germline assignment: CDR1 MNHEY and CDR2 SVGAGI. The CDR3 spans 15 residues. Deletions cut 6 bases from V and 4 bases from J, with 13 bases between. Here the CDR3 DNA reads TGTGCCAGCAGGGATACAGGGACTTATAATTCACCCCTCCACTTT. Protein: CASRDTGTYNSPLHF.

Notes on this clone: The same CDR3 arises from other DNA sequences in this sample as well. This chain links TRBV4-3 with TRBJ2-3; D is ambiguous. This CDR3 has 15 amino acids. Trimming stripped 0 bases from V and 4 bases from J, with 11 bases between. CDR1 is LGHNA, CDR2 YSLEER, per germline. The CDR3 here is CASSQERGFADTQYF. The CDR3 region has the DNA TGCGCCAGCAGCCAAGAGCGTGGGTTCGCAGATACGCAGTATTTT.

In nucleotides, the CDR3 is TGTGCCACCAGCAGAGTGTCCAGGGACGAGAATGGCTACACCTTC. Encoded protein: CATSRVSRDENGYTF. The rearrangement links TRBV15 to TRBJ1-2; D is possibly TRBD1 (5 bases). The germline V gene encodes CDR1 LNHNV and CDR2 YYDKDF (reference sequence). V lost 1 base, J lost 6 bases, and 15 bases lay in between. The CDR3 is 15 amino acids.

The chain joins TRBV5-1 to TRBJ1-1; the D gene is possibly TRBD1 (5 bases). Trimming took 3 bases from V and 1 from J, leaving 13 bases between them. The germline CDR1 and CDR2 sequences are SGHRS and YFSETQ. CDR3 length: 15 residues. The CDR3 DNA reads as TGCGCCAGCAGCTCACTAGTGGGGCCGAACACTGAAGCTTTCTTT. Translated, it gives CASSSLVGPNTEAFF.

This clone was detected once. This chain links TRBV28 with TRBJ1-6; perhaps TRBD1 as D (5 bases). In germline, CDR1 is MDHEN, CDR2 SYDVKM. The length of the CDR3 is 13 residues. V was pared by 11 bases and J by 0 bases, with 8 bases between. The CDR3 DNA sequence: TGTGCCTCAGGGAGCTCCTATAATTCACCCCTCCACTTT. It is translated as CASGSSYNSPLHF.